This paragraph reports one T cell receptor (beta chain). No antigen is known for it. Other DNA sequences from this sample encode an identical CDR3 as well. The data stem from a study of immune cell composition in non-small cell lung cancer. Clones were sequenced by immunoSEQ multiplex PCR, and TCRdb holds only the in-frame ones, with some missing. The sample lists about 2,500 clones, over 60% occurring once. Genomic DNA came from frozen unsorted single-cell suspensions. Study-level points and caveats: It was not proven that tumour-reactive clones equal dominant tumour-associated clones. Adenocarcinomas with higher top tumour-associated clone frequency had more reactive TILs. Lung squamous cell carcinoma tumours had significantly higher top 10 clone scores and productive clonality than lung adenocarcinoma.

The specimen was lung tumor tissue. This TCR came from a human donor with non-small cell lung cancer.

The CDR3 here is CASNHRGNYGYTF. In DNA, the CDR3 is TGTGCCAGCAATCACAGGGGAAACTATGGCTACACCTTC. The V and J genes are TRBV2 and TRBJ1-2; 7 positions agree with TRBD1. With 7 bases clipped from V and 2 bases from J, the junction kept 4 bases outside the gene matches. Per the germline V gene, CDR1 is SNHLY and CDR2 is FYNNEI. The CDR3 has 13 residues.